This TCR beta chain was documented in a study of cytomegalovirus exposure and HLA in healthy donors. Study conclusions and caveats: A later analysis linked a missense variant in DCLRE1C to the trimming of TCR beta V and J genes.

Trimming removed 6 bases from V and 3 bases from J; junction bases left unmatched: 8. This CDR3 comprises 15 residues. Per germline, CDR1 MNHNY and CDR2 SVGAGI (reference sequence). PCR amplification relied on 60 Vbeta primers (plus 13 Jbeta primers). Repertoires were generated with immunoSEQ multiplex PCR, while TCRdb's copy carries only in-frame clones and drops some. The table records roughly 160,000 clones, more than 70% of them present only once. Of note for this clone: As yet, its antigen is unknown.

This chain uses TRBV6-6 with TRBJ1-1; 9 bases match TRBD1. The material sequenced was PBMCs. The sequence was collected from a girl between 10 and 17 years old in good health and CMV-seronegative. The CDR3 sequence is CASRPSDRGDTEAFF. The DNA for the CDR3 is TGTGCCAGCAGACCATCCGACAGGGGGGACACTGAAGCTTTCTTT.